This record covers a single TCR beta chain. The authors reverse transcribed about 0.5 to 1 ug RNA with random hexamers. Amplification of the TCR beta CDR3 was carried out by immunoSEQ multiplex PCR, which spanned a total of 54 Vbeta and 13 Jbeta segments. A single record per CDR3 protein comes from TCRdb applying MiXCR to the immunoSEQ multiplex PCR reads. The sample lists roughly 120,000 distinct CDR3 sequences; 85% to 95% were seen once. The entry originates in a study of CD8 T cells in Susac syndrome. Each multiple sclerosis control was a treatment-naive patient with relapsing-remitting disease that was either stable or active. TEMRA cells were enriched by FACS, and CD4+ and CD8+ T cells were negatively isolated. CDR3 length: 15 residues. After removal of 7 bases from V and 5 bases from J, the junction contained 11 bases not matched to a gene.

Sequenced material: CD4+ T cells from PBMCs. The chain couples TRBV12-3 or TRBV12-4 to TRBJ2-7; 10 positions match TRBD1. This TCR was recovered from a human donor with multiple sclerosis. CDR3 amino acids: CASKKLPGQGNEQYF. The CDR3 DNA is TGTGCCAGCAAGAAACTCCCGGGACAGGGGAACGAGCAGTACTTC.